The sequence of this T cell receptor beta chain was determined in a study of shared clonotypes between healthy human individuals. Study at large: There were three CD4 naive, three CD4 memory, two CD8 naive and one CD8 memory plates per donor.

Clones were read by immunoSEQ multiplex PCR, and TCRdb kept only the in-frame ones, dropping some. The sample shows a few million clones, around 90% of them seen only once. Points on this clone: Its target is not known. The same CDR3 is also encoded by other DNA sequences in this sample.

The germline V gene has CDR1 SEHNR and CDR2 FQNEAQ (reference sequence). This CDR3 is built from 12 residues. V lost 4 bases, J lost 0 bases, and 4 bases lay in between. Overall study results and limits: Despite large depth, sorted-subset datasets appeared incompletely sequenced. Blood was the only sampled material, and tissue repertoires likely differ.

J is TRBJ2-7 and V is TRBV7-9; D not resolved. This TCR was sampled from a young man in good health. Some clones in this sample may be carry-over from other donors' samples. The sample was naive CD4+ T cells from PBMCs. Subset meaning: CD45RA+ positively selected. The CDR3 bases are TGTGCCAGCAGCTACAGCTCCTACGAGCAGTACTTC. This gives the protein CASSYSSYEQYF.